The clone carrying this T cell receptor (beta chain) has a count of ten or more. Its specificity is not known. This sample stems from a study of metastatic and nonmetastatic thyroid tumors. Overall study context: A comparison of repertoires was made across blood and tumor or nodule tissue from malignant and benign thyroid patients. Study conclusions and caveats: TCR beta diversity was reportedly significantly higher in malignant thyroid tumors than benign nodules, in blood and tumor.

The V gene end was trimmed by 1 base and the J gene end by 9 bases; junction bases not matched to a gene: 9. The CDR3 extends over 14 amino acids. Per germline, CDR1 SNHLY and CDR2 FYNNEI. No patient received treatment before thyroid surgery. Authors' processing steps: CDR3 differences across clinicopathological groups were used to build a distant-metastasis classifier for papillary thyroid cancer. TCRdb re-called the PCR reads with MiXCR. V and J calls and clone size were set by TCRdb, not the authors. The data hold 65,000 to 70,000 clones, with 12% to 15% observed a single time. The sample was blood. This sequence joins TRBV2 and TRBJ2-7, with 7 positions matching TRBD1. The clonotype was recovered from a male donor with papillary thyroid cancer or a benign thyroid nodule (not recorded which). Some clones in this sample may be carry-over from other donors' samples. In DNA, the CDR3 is TGTGCCAGCAGTGAAGGGGACAGCTCTACGAGGCAGTACTTC. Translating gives CASSEGDSSTRQYF. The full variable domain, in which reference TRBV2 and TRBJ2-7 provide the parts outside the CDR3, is EPEVTQTPSHQVTQMGQEVILRCVPISNHLYFYWYRQILGQKVEFLVSFYNNEISEKSEIFDDQFSVERPDGSNFTLKIRSTKLEDSAMYFCASSEGDSSTRQYFGPGTRLTVT.